Shown below are 25 T cell receptor beta chains from a single sample sequenced in a study of blood T cell repertoires in COVID-19 (dated by TCRdb to the early 2020s). Library preparation was by the immunoSEQ multiplex PCR assay. TCRdb retrieved this table from immuneACCESS and kept in-frame rearrangements only. Not all clones are present; in checked studies, unresolved V genes account for under half, and no reason is known for the remainder. For this sample the table gives fewer than 65,000 clones, of which roughly four fifths were detected only once. Roughly 3.5% of the sample belongs to the ten largest clones. The sequencing sample was made of peripheral blood. These receptors all stem from a man aged 55 to 70 with acute or convalescent COVID-19.

The V call is TRBV30, the J call TRBJ2-1; TRBD1 aligns across 8 bases. V was clipped by 8 bases and J by 9 bases; unmatched bases: 15. CDR1 is GTSNPN and CDR2 is SVGIG in the germline V gene (reference sequence). This CDR3 region has 14 residues. Here the CDR3 reads CARTPRGQDGEQFF. CDR3 in DNA: TGTGCCCGAACCCCCAGGGGGCAGGATGGTGAGCAGTTCTTC.

This clone was seen only a few times. This chain links TRBV28 with TRBJ1-2, with D hard to call. Germline V lookup: CDR1 MDHEN, CDR2 SYDVKM. CDR3 length: 16 residues. Trimming removed 10 bases from V and 0 bases from J, with 21 bases in between. The CDR3 sequence is CATLHGGFLTNYGYTF. The CDR3 region has the DNA TGTGCCACCCTCCACGGAGGGTTTTTAACTAACTATGGCTACACCTTC.

The chain uses TRBV6-6 and TRBJ1-4; D uncertain. Trimming stripped 4 bases from V and 6 bases from J, with 6 bases between. The CDR3 is 12 residues long. Looked up from germline, CDR1 is MNHNY and CDR2 is SVGAGI (reference sequence). CDR3 region: CASSSIDEKLFF. The CDR3 DNA reads TGTGCCAGCAGTTCGATAGATGAAAAACTGTTTTTT.

This chain joins TRBV4-1 and TRBJ2-2, with a tentative D call TRBD2 (6 bases). This CDR3 spans 22 amino acids. Trimming took off 6 bases at V and 0 bases at J, with 32 bases between the two ends. Germline values: CDR1 MGHRA, CDR2 YSYEKL. The DNA for the CDR3 is TGCGCCAGCAGAGGCCGACTAGTCGCCGGGCCTAAGTCATCTGCGAACACCGGGGAGCTGTTTTTT. This sequence encodes CASRGRLVAGPKSSANTGELFF.

The J gene is TRBJ2-2, the V gene TRBV5-4; TRBD2 aligns across 8 bases. The ends lost 3 bases at V and 1 base at J; junction bases unmatched: 8. The CDR3 is made up of 17 amino acids. Germline V gene data show CDR1 as SGHNT and CDR2 as YYREEE (reference sequence). This chain's CDR3 is CASSYSGGARNTGELFF. CDR3 DNA sequence: TGTGCCAGCAGCTACTCCGGGGGGGCCCGGAACACCGGGGAGCTGTTTTTT.

The chain couples TRBV5-8 to TRBJ1-4, with TRBD1 matching 9 bases. J gave up 5 bases and V 2 bases, and 1 base lay outside the gene matches. The CDR3 loop spans 14 amino acids. CDR1 and CDR2 (germline): SGHTS, YDEGEE. CDR3 bases: TGTGCCAGCAGCTTTGGGACAGGGAATGAAAAACTGTTTTTT. Encoded protein: CASSFGTGNEKLFF.

The genes are TRBV30 and TRBJ1-2, with D perhaps matching TRBD1 (5 bases). The germline V gene has CDR1 GTSNPN and CDR2 SVGIG (reference sequence). The V end lost 0 bases, the J end lost 2 bases, and 7 bases lay between the germline ends. This CDR3 has 13 amino acids. CDR3: CAWSVDSNYGYTF. Written as DNA, the CDR3 is TGTGCCTGGAGTGTAGACAGCAACTATGGCTACACCTTC.

The rearrangement uses TRBV19 and TRBJ2-5; no reliable D call. The germline V and J ends were trimmed by 5 bases and 1 base, with 8 bases remaining between them. The length of the CDR3 is 13 residues. Germline V gives CDR1 LNHDA, CDR2 SQIVND (reference sequence). CDR3 loop: CASSRYIQETQYF. The CDR3 nucleotides are TGTGCCAGTAGTCGGTATATCCAAGAGACCCAGTACTTC.

J is TRBJ2-7 and V is TRBV9, with D perhaps matching TRBD2 (7 bases). Trimming shortened V by 3 bases and J by 4 bases, and 20 bases separated the two germline ends. Germline V gene lookup returns CDR1 SGDLS and CDR2 YYNGEE. This CDR3 spans 16 amino acids. The chain's CDR3 is CASSAVGGGEGYEQYF. The CDR3, as DNA: TGTGCCAGCAGCGCCGTAGGAGGGGGGGAAGGGTACGAGCAGTACTTC.

The CDR3 bases are TGTGCCAGCAGTCCCCTCAGGGAGAACACTGAAGCTTTCTTT. The encoded protein is CASSPLRENTEAFF. The chain employs TRBV27 and TRBJ1-1, with a weak D call TRBD1 (5 bases). V gave up 5 bases and J gave up 1 base, with 11 bases separating them. The CDR3 spans 14 residues. Germline CDR1 is MNHEY and CDR2 is SMNVEV (reference sequence).

The chain links TRBV29-1 to TRBJ1-5, with TRBD1 as a possible D gene (5 bases). This CDR3 has 13 amino acids. Germline values: CDR1 SQVTM, CDR2 ANQGSEA. V shed 5 bases and J shed 6 bases, with 14 bases lying between them. The CDR3 protein is CSVWGGDGQPQHF. The CDR3 coding sequence is TGCAGCGTTTGGGGGGGGGACGGTCAGCCCCAGCATTTT.

This rearrangement joins TRBV15 to TRBJ1-5, with TRBD1 identical over 10 bases. V dropped 5 bases and J dropped 7; count of bases not matched to a gene: 8. The germline gives CDR1 LNHNV, CDR2 YYDKDF (reference sequence). The CDR3 runs to 15 residues. CDR3 coding DNA: TGTGCCACCAGCCCCGGGACAGGGGTGGAGCAGCCCCAGCATTTT. Its translation: CATSPGTGVEQPQHF.

The chain is built from TRBV5-1 and TRBJ1-3; 9 bases agree with TRBD1. J lost 7 bases, V lost 2 bases, and 7 bases had no gene match. The V gene's germline CDR1 is SGHRS and CDR2 YFSETQ. The CDR3 spans 15 residues. CDR3 coding DNA: TGCGCCAGCAGCTTTACAGGGGGCCTAGGTAACACCATATATTTT. Its translation: CASSFTGGLGNTIYF.

The CDR3, as DNA: TGTGCCAGTAGTATTGGGAGGGGGTCAAGCAATCAGCCCCAGCATTTT. It codes for CASSIGRGSSNQPQHF. The chain joins TRBV19 to TRBJ1-5; D might be TRBD1 (6 bases). Germline CDR1 and CDR2: LNHDA and SQIVND (reference sequence). There are 16 residues in the CDR3. V lost 3 bases to trimming and J lost 1 base, with 13 bases between them.

The chain links TRBV10-2 to TRBJ2-2; D may be TRBD2 (6 bases). The CDR3 runs 15 residues. V was clipped by 7 bases and J by 5 bases, with 17 bases between them. Germline values: CDR1 WSHSY, CDR2 SAAADI. In DNA, the CDR3 is TGCGCCAGCATGCCCGGAGGGCCCAGGACCGGGGAGCTGTTTTTT. Residues: CASMPGGPRTGELFF.

This sequence joins TRBV6-2 or TRBV6-3 and TRBJ2-5; TRBD2 agrees at 11 bases. The CDR3 sequence is 16 residues long. Germline CDR1 MNHEY, CDR2 SVGEGT. Losses at the gene ends were 4 bases for V and 0 bases for J; bases not matched to a gene: 4. The DNA for the CDR3 is TGTGCCAGCAGTTTCCCGACTAGCGGGGACCAAGAGACCCAGTACTTC. Its protein product is CASSFPTSGDQETQYF.

The chain uses TRBV5-1 and TRBJ2-7; the D gene is possibly TRBD1 (5 bases). Trimming left V 5 bases short and J 6 bases short, with 15 bases between. Germline V gene sequence: CDR1 SGHRS, CDR2 YFSETQ. The CDR3 sequence is 13 residues long. The DNA of the CDR3 is TGCGCCAGCAGGACAGCTTCTGAAGGCGAGCAGTACTTC. It yields the protein CASRTASEGEQYF.

This clone has only one observation. The chain uses TRBV2 and TRBJ1-1; 7 bases fit TRBD1. V shed 4 bases, J shed 5 bases, and the junction held 7 bases outside the gene matches. Per germline, CDR1 SNHLY and CDR2 FYNNEI. The CDR3 covers 14 residues. The CDR3 nucleotides read TGTGCCAGCAGTGCTTTTGCAGGGGGGACTGAAGCTTTCTTT. Amino acid sequence: CASSAFAGGTEAFF.

The chain carries TRBV10-3 and TRBJ2-3, with 9 bases matching TRBD2. V shed 6 bases and J 9 bases; nucleotides not matched to a gene: 10. Germline CDR1 and CDR2: ENHRY and SYGVKD. This CDR3 region has 14 residues. CDR3 sequence: CAIRAAGGPMTQYF. The DNA of the CDR3 is TGTGCCATCAGGGCGGCGGGGGGGCCGATGACGCAGTATTTT.

This chain links TRBV6-1 with TRBJ2-3, with 8 bases fitting TRBD2. Germline CDR1 and CDR2: MNHNS and SASEGT. J lost 2 bases, V lost 1 base, and 5 bases had no gene match. This CDR3 region has 16 residues. The CDR3 is CASSEEVAGNTDTQYF. In DNA, the CDR3 is TGTGCCAGCAGTGAAGAGGTAGCGGGGAACACAGATACGCAGTATTTT.

Notes on this clone: Its ends do not fully match the called genes, so a read error is possible. The V call is TRBV6-5, the J call TRBJ1-4; 10 nucleotides match TRBD1. This CDR3 has 14 residues. Germline V gene sequence: CDR1 MNHEY, CDR2 SVGAGI. This chain's CDR3 is CACSPGQGWEKLFF. The CDR3, as DNA: TGTGCCTGCAGCCCGGGACAGGGGTGGGAAAAACTGTTTTTT.

V usage is TRBV6-1 and J usage is TRBJ1-2, with 8 bases that match TRBD1. The CDR3 sequence is 16 residues long. V shed 2 bases, J shed 4 bases, and the junction held 9 bases outside the gene matches. Germline values: CDR1 MNHNS, CDR2 SASEGT. The CDR3 sequence: CASSERVGQGSYGYTF. CDR3 in DNA: TGTGCCAGCAGTGAAAGAGTCGGACAGGGTAGCTATGGCTACACCTTC.

The chain uses TRBV6-1 and TRBJ1-1; 7 positions match TRBD1. This CDR3 has 15 residues. CDR1 is MNHNS, CDR2 SASEGT, per germline. V trimming: 2 bases; J trimming: 4 bases; junction bases outside the gene matches: 7. This chain's CDR3 is CASSERTGSGTEAFF. CDR3 in DNA: TGTGCCAGCAGTGAAAGGACAGGCAGCGGCACTGAAGCTTTCTTT.

The rearrangement links TRBV12-5 to TRBJ2-1; D remains ambiguous. CDR3 length: 11 residues. The germline CDR1 and CDR2 sequences are LGHNT and FRNRAP. V lost 9 bases and J lost 6, with 9 bases in between. The CDR3 spells CASLLVNEQFF. As DNA, the CDR3 is TGTGCTAGCCTCCTCGTCAATGAGCAGTTCTTC.

The V and J genes are TRBV19 and TRBJ1-5; 8 bases line up with TRBD1. Germline CDR1 LNHDA, CDR2 SQIVND (reference sequence). Germline trimming cut 5 bases from V and 2 bases from J; bases unmatched to any gene: 8. The CDR3 loop spans 16 amino acids. This CDR3 is CASSPWTGPGNQPQHF. The CDR3 bases are TGTGCCAGTAGTCCTTGGACAGGGCCCGGCAATCAGCCCCAGCATTTT. Filled out from reference TRBV19 and TRBJ1-5, the complete variable domain reads DGGITQSPKYLFRKEGQNVTLSCEQNLNHDAMYWYRQDPGQGLRLIYYSQIVNDFQKGDIAEGYSVSREKKESFPLTVTSAQKNPTAFYLCASSPWTGPGNQPQHFGDGTRLSIL.